This T cell receptor (beta chain) appears in the sequencing data of a study of OX40 agonist ivuxolimab in advanced cancers. Regarding the research as a whole: Ivuxolimab was an agonistic, fully human IgG2 monoclonal antibody directed against OX40 (CD134), a costimulatory receptor. The dose-escalation cohort was approximately 83% male with a mean age of about 54 years, ranging from roughly 20 to 85. Among the roughly 52 dose-escalation patients, around 20 had hepatocellular carcinoma, roughly 15 melanoma, 9 renal cell carcinoma and 9 head and neck cancer. The purpose of peripheral TCRbeta sequencing was to test whether ivuxolimab changed TCR sequence diversity and led to clonal T-cell expansion. Partial responses were achieved by three dose-escalation patients, of whom one had hepatocellular carcinoma and two had cutaneous melanoma. Patients were allowed to have had prior anti-PD-1, anti-PD-L1 or anti-CTLA-4 therapy, and around 37% of the dose-escalation patients had previously received checkpoint inhibitors. The paper describes the monotherapy dose-escalation part (N of about 54 patients) of the phase I trial of ivuxolimab. Intravenous ivuxolimab was administered to patients every 2 weeks at six dose levels: 0.01, 0.1, 0.3, 1.5, 3 and 10 mg/kg. Study-level results and caveats: Low levels of normalized T-cell clonal expansion were also seen in some nonresponding patients. In partial responders in the 0.1-3.0 mg/kg groups, normalized peripheral clonal expansion was found to be among the lowest, especially among CD8+ T cells. The antigen specificity of the peripheral T cells that underwent clonal expansion was not determined. After ivuxolimab, more expanded clones were found on average in CD8+ T cells than in CD4+ T cells. At doses from 0.1 to 3.0 mg/kg, clonal expansion was seen in both CD4+ and CD8+ blood T cells between baseline and week 6.

For sequencing of the TCRbeta CDR3 region, genomic DNA was extracted from the sorted cells. TCRbeta CDR3 regions were sequenced using the immunoSEQ Assay. In its TCRdb copy, this immuneACCESS table keeps in-frame sequences only and misses some clones. Where compared with another copy, unresolved V genes explain less than half of these, and the others have no known cause. This sample lists around 63,000 clones; around nine tenths were detected once. Approximately 0.25% of the sample is held by the ten biggest clonotypes. In regard to this clone: Its antigen target is currently unknown. One end of the junction does not line up with germline, which may come from a read error.

Patients with autoimmune disease history or receiving systemic immunosuppression were excluded from the trial. Peripheral blood for TCR sequencing was collected from all dose cohorts at baseline, on cycle 4 day 1, and on cycle 7 day 1. The samples were taken from a phase I, first-in-human, multicenter, open-label dose-escalation trial of ivuxolimab. Adults with locally advanced or metastatic melanoma, renal cell, hepatocellular, or head and neck squamous cell carcinoma were enrolled in the trial. Before TCR sequencing, CD4+ T cells and CD8+ T cells were sorted from peripheral blood as separate populations. The CDR3 sequence holds 14 residues, the cysteine and phenylalanine included. Only the CDR3 DNA is retained, 42 bases long and in frame from the first base. From a lookup of the germline V gene (reference sequence), CDR1 and CDR2 are LNHDA and SQIVND.

The sequences come from CD4+ or CD8+ T cells sorted from blood, collected in a trial of the OX40 agonist ivuxolimab. This chain joins TRBV19 to TRBJ1-1, with a weak D call of TRBD1 (5 bases match). This sequence was found in an adult with an advanced solid tumor such as melanoma, head and neck, liver or kidney cancer. The CDR3 has the sequence CASSVDGGATEAFF. The bases are TGTGCCAGTAGTGTAGACGGGGGAGCCACTGAAGCTTTCTTT.